This T cell receptor beta chain was identified in a study of T cell responses to AZD1222 COVID-19 vaccine. The sample holds a few counts of this clone. The antigen remains unidentified. Study outcomes and limitations: Baseline seropositivity characterized only 5 or 6 AZD1222 recipients. Reports say nearly half of spike-specific TCRs go after unmutated variant regions. The donor group comprised mostly white British people and more females; the analysis possibly underestimated clonal diversity. Scientists sampled the repertoires only once the peak T cell response had passed.

Assay: immunoSEQ multiplex PCR; the TCRdb copy retains only in-frame clones and omits some. The table includes 50,000 to 70,000 clones, 85% to 90% detected once. This CDR3 has 15 amino acids. This receptor was taken from an adult who received the AZD1222 COVID-19 vaccine. The chain combines TRBV21-1 with TRBJ2-7; TRBD2, the table's D call, was not compared with the DNA. TRBV21-1 is termed a pseudogene. Sequences were derived from peripheral blood, sampled 28 days after the second AZD1222 dose. CDR3 in DNA: TGTGCCAGCAGCAAAGTGAAGGAGGAGACCTACGAGCAGTACTTC. Translating gives CASSKVKEETYEQYF.